This passage covers 2 T cell receptor beta chains from one sample sequenced in a study of identical twins. TCRdb redid the calling of the 5' RACE reads with MiXCR, one entry per CDR3 protein. Of a few hundred thousand distinct CDR3 sequences in the sample, over 9.5% were seen once. What was sequenced was memory T cells sorted from blood. These TCRs come from a man aged 50 to 59 in good health.

The sample holds a few counts of this clonotype. The chain has TRBV5-4 and TRBJ1-2; 8 bases map to TRBD1. After removal of 4 bases from V and 7 bases from J, the junction contained 18 bases not matched to a gene. The CDR3 loop spans 17 amino acids. Germline V gives CDR1 SGHNT, CDR2 YYREEE (reference sequence). The DNA for the CDR3 is TGTGCCAGCAGCCCTTGGACAGGGCCTCCAAACGTTCGTGGCTACACCTTC. Amino acid sequence: CASSPWTGPPNVRGYTF.

This clonotype was counted between two and nine times. V is TRBV7-9 and J is TRBJ2-7; a possible D gene is TRBD1 (6 bases). CDR3 length equals 16 residues. V was shortened by 3 bases and J by 2 bases, with 17 bases between the two germline ends. The germline CDR1 and CDR2 sequences are SEHNR and FQNEAQ (reference sequence). CDR3 sequence: CASSFRTTGTTYEQYF. The CDR3 bases are TGTGCCAGCAGCTTCCGTACCACAGGGACCACCTACGAGCAGTACTTC.